Listed below are T cell receptor beta chains from one sample, sequenced in a study of T and B cells in COVID-19 patients. TCRdb re-derived calls from the multiplex PCR reads in MiXCR, one entry per CDR3 protein. The data hold more than 15,000 distinct CDR3 sequences, with 25% to 35% observed a single time. The sequencing input was blood. The receptors shown here come from a human donor who had recovered from COVID-19. Both conserved end residues are part of each CDR3. Each record gives: D gene, V gene, J gene, CDR3 protein. The D gene is left open where the match is weak.

>NA|TRBV27|TRBJ2-1
CASSFQGGVYNEQFF
>NA|TRBV6-2/TRBV6-3|TRBJ1-1
CASSYGMNTEAFF
>TRBD2|TRBV5-6|TRBJ2-1
CASSLFGTSGYNEQFF
>NA|TRBV20-1|TRBJ2-1
CSAREGGPGGYNEQFF
>TRBD2|TRBV29-1|TRBJ2-3
CSVEVAGGTDTQYF
>TRBD1|TRBV19|TRBJ2-5
CATMESGGLETQYF
>TRBD1|TRBV6-5|TRBJ2-2
CASSYSLGGGTGELFF
>NA|TRBV9|TRBJ2-3
CASSPTGDTQYF
>NA|TRBV7-2|TRBJ2-1
CASSLRRNQGNEQFF
>TRBD2|TRBV7-9|TRBJ2-3
CASSWGLAGNTQYF
>NA|TRBV18|TRBJ1-4
CASSPWPRVEEKLFF
>NA|TRBV5-5|TRBJ1-1
CASSLTAGMNTEAFF
>NA|TRBV18|TRBJ1-4
CASSPSAEKLFF
>NA|TRBV7-2|TRBJ1-2
CASSPLVGGGYGYTF
>NA|TRBV18|TRBJ1-2
CASSPDSNYGYTF
>NA|TRBV5-1|TRBJ2-2
CASSLGGANTGELFF
>TRBD1|TRBV15|TRBJ1-1
CATSRNRDRGWGTEAFF
>TRBD1|TRBV6-5|TRBJ1-2
CASSSRQGGGYGYTF
>TRBD2|TRBV10-1|TRBJ2-3
CASDDNSGGTADTQYF
>TRBD1|TRBV15|TRBJ2-7
CATSRRATGQESYEQYF
>NA|TRBV12-3/TRBV12-4|TRBJ2-7
CASSLGGPTYEQYF
>NA|TRBV12-3/TRBV12-4|TRBJ2-3
CASSLVDTQYF
>NA|TRBV21-1|TRBJ2-6
CASSKWARGRGANVLTF
>NA|TRBV6-1|TRBJ1-5
CASSGTGNSNQPQHF
>NA|TRBV27|TRBJ1-6
CASSLYYNSPLHF
>NA|TRBV2|TRBJ2-2
CASSRDMNTGELFF
>NA|TRBV7-9|TRBJ2-5
CASSPPDRRETQYF
>NA|TRBV18|TRBJ2-1
CASSPIQGILNEQFF
>NA|TRBV27|TRBJ2-5
CASRTSTWYQETQYF
>NA|TRBV6-4|TRBJ1-2
CASSSPDGGLYGYTF
>NA|TRBV5-6|TRBJ1-1
CASSLSWGSNTEAFF
>TRBD1|TRBV19|TRBJ1-4
CASSIGTDYNEKLFF
>TRBD1|TRBV18|TRBJ2-7
CASSHEDRGSSYEQYF
>NA|TRBV6-5|TRBJ1-2
CASTGITGREYGYTF
>NA|TRBV5-4|TRBJ2-5
CASSSRQAAGETQYF
>TRBD1|TRBV27|TRBJ2-7
CASRLQGAHEQYF
>NA|TRBV18|TRBJ1-3
CASPGVEANTIYF
>NA|TRBV6-5|TRBJ1-2
CASAEGTSRVSYTF
>TRBD1|TRBV4-3|TRBJ1-1
CASSQAATGSMREAFF
>NA|TRBV24-1|TRBJ2-5
CATSDVGETQYF
>NA|TRBV11-1|TRBJ1-1
CASSSHGNTEAFF
>NA|TRBV24-1|TRBJ1-5
CAPFTGGPYSNQPQHF
>NA|TRBV19|TRBJ2-1
CASSILGSGEQFF
>TRBD1|TRBV12-3/TRBV12-4|TRBJ1-3
CASRDRDRVTGNTIYF
>NA|TRBV18|TRBJ1-6
CASSYPNSPLHF
>NA|TRBV29-1|TRBJ2-5
CSAWRGQSQETQYF
>TRBD2|TRBV29-1|TRBJ2-3
CSVVGSGRATDTQYF